The rows below give T cell receptor beta chains drawn from one sample of a study of T cells in Graves' hyperthyroidism and ophthalmopathy. TCRdb redid the calling of the multiplex PCR reads with MiXCR, one entry per CDR3 protein. The data contain roughly 400,000 distinct CDR3 sequences, about an eighth of them singletons. The sample taken for sequencing was blood. These TCRs come from a man in his forties or fifties with Graves' ophthalmopathy. CDR3s include the opening cysteine and the closing phenylalanine or tryptophan. A D gene is named only where the DNA matches it firmly. Not all rows give a size; the values are once, few, many and, for expanded clones, a class.

>TRBV20-1|NA|NA|TRBJ2-6
CSATGPNSGANVLTF
TGCAGTGCTACGGGGCCTAACTCTGGGGCCAACGTCCTGACTTTC
>TRBV29-1|NA|many|TRBJ2-7
CSVLSGRTYEQYF
TGCAGCGTTCTAAGCGGGCGGACCTACGAGCAGTACTTC
>TRBV30|TRBD2|NA|TRBJ2-2
CAWTREGTGELFF
TGTGCCTGGACCCGGGAGGGGACCGGGGAGCTGTTTTTT
>TRBV25-1|TRBD1|many|TRBJ1-4
CASSESTGQNEKLFF
TGTGCCAGCAGTGAATCGACAGGGCAAAATGAAAAACTGTTTTTT
>TRBV12-3/TRBV12-4|NA|many|TRBJ2-3
CASNKQGGTDTQYF
TGTGCCAGCAACAAACAGGGAGGCACAGATACGCAGTATTTT
>TRBV10-3|TRBD1|NA|TRBJ2-7
CAITPGQSAYEQYF
TGTGCCATCACCCCGGGACAGAGTGCCTACGAGCAGTACTTC
>TRBV7-9|NA|many|TRBJ2-3
CASSPSASRSTDTQYF
TGTGCCAGCAGCCCTAGCGCTAGCAGGAGCACAGATACGCAGTATTTT
>TRBV27|TRBD1|NA|TRBJ1-2
CASAAAGQYYGYTF
TGTGCCAGCGCAGCGGCGGGACAGTACTATGGCTACACCTTC
>TRBV3-1|TRBD2|many|TRBJ2-5
CASSQEGLAVPQGGQETQYF
TGTGCCAGCAGCCAAGAGGGACTAGCGGTTCCCCAAGGGGGACAAGAGACCCAGTACTTC
>TRBV27|NA|many|TRBJ1-1
CASSLTTGGNTEAFF
TGTGCCAGCAGTTTAACGACAGGTGGGAACACTGAAGCTTTCTTT
>TRBV12-3/TRBV12-4|TRBD1|many|TRBJ2-1
CASRQSTGGNEQFF
TGTGCCAGCAGACAAAGCACAGGGGGCAATGAGCAGTTCTTC
>TRBV11-3|NA|many|TRBJ1-2
CASSRVVDGYTF
TGTGCCAGCAGCCGGGTGGTGGACGGCTACACCTTC
>TRBV27|TRBD2|NA|TRBJ2-5
CASSLDGRYQETQYF
TGTGCCAGCAGTTTAGACGGGAGGTACCAAGAGACCCAGTACTTC
>TRBV20-1|NA|many|TRBJ2-2
CSAGEIRGNTGELFF
TGCAGTGCTGGAGAGATTAGGGGCAACACCGGGGAGCTGTTTTTT
>TRBV5-1|TRBD1|many|TRBJ2-5
CASSTGTAFLETQYF
TGCGCCAGCAGCACCGGGACAGCCTTTTTGGAGACCCAGTACTTC
>TRBV20-1|NA|many|TRBJ2-2
CSASRQLNTGELFF
TGCAGTGCTAGTCGCCAGCTGAACACCGGGGAGCTGTTTTTT
>TRBV20-1|TRBD1|many|TRBJ1-2
CSANTGGHYGYTF
TGCAGTGCCAATACAGGGGGACACTATGGCTACACCTTC
>TRBV5-1|TRBD2|NA|TRBJ2-1
CASSITSGRGDNEQFF
TGCGCCAGCAGCATAACTAGCGGGAGGGGAGACAATGAGCAGTTCTTC
>TRBV5-1|NA|few|TRBJ2-2
CASSLADRREVNTGELFF
TGCGCCAGCAGCTTGGCCGATCGGCGGGAAGTGAACACCGGGGAGCTGTTTTTT
>TRBV4-1|NA|few|TRBJ2-3
CASSPGKDTQYF
TGCGCCAGCAGCCCAGGGAAGGATACGCAGTATTTT
>TRBV10-3|TRBD2|NA|TRBJ2-1
CAISSREGLNEQFF
TGTGCCATCAGTTCCCGGGAGGGCCTCAATGAGCAGTTCTTC
>TRBV7-3|NA|many|TRBJ2-2
CASSAQGNTGELFF
TGTGCCAGCAGCGCCCAGGGGAACACCGGGGAGCTGTTTTTT
>TRBV6-2/TRBV6-3|NA|many|TRBJ2-7
CASSYTGQGLNEQYF
TGTGCCAGCAGTTACACCGGCCAGGGGTTGAACGAGCAGTACTTC
>TRBV7-9|NA|many|TRBJ2-4
CASSLSGAKNIQYF
TGTGCCAGCAGCTTGAGTGGGGCCAAAAACATTCAGTACTTC
>TRBV3-1|TRBD1|few|TRBJ1-4
CASSFFATGGFEKLFF
TGTGCCAGCAGCTTTTTCGCAACAGGGGGCTTTGAAAAACTGTTTTTT
>TRBV5-1|NA|NA|TRBJ2-2
CASSTSPGGGNTGELFF
TGCGCCAGCAGTACATCCCCCGGGGGAGGGAACACCGGGGAGCTGTTTTTT
>TRBV6-1|NA|NA|TRBJ2-2
CASSKGTGNTGELFF
TGTGCCAGCAGTAAGGGGACGGGGAACACCGGGGAGCTGTTTTTT
>TRBV12-3/TRBV12-4|NA|many|TRBJ2-7
CASSSSIEQYF
TGTGCCAGCAGTTCGTCGATCGAGCAGTACTTC
>TRBV5-1|NA|few|TRBJ2-2
CASSLRSGELFF
TGCGCCAGCAGCTTGAGGTCCGGGGAGCTGTTTTTT
>TRBV28|NA|NA|TRBJ2-7
CASRTGQSYEQYF
TGTGCCAGCAGGACAGGTCAATCCTACGAGCAGTACTTC
>TRBV10-2|TRBD1|NA|TRBJ1-2
CASSADRGRGYGYTF
TGCGCCAGCAGTGCCGACAGGGGGCGAGGATATGGCTACACCTTC
>TRBV28|TRBD2|NA|TRBJ2-1
CASSIVRGVGGSEQFF
TGTGCCAGCAGTATCGTCCGGGGGGTGGGAGGGAGTGAGCAGTTCTTC
>TRBV12-3/TRBV12-4|NA|NA|TRBJ2-7
CASSDRRSYEQYF
TGTGCCAGCAGCGACAGACGTTCGTACGAGCAGTACTTC
>TRBV27|NA|NA|TRBJ2-7
CASSPDPRYEQYF
TGTGCCAGCAGCCCGGACCCCCGCTACGAGCAGTACTTC
>TRBV14|NA|few|TRBJ1-2
CASSQDSQFVYGYTF
TGTGCCAGCAGCCAAGATTCACAGTTCGTCTATGGCTACACCTTC
>TRBV7-9|NA|many|TRBJ2-3
CASSSGRSSTDTQYF
TGTGCCAGCAGCTCCGGACGGTCCAGCACAGATACGCAGTATTTT
>TRBV11-3|NA|many|TRBJ2-3
CASSWRRSTDTQYF
TGTGCCAGCAGCTGGCGGCGTAGCACAGATACGCAGTATTTT
>TRBV5-1|TRBD2|few|TRBJ2-5
CASSAQGLVETQYF
TGCGCCAGCAGCGCGCAGGGACTAGTGGAGACCCAGTACTTC
>TRBV11-2|TRBD2|NA|TRBJ2-1
CASSLVGLAGGPIDEQFF
TGTGCCAGCAGCTTAGTTGGACTAGCGGGAGGGCCCATCGATGAGCAGTTCTTC
>TRBV28|TRBD2|many|TRBJ2-7
CASRGGTSGNYEQYF
TGTGCCAGCAGGGGGGGGACTAGCGGGAACTACGAGCAGTACTTC
>TRBV5-1|TRBD2|many|TRBJ2-7
CASSLGLAGLSEQYF
TGCGCCAGCAGCTTGGGACTAGCGGGCCTGAGCGAGCAGTACTTC
>TRBV20-1|TRBD1|many|TRBJ2-7
CSASIQGAYEQYF
TGCAGTGCTAGTATACAGGGGGCGTACGAGCAGTACTTC
>TRBV6-1|TRBD1|NA|TRBJ2-7
CANKERDRSSYEQYF
TGTGCCAATAAAGAACGGGACAGAAGCTCCTACGAGCAGTACTTC
>TRBV11-2|NA|many|TRBJ2-3
CASTVRTGITDTQYF
TGTGCCAGCACCGTACGGACGGGGATCACGGATACGCAGTATTTT
>TRBV19|NA|NA|TRBJ2-1
CASSILPRSYNEQFF
TGTGCCAGTAGTATATTACCCCGCTCCTACAATGAGCAGTTCTTC